This T cell receptor (beta chain) was documented in a study of T cells after yellow fever vaccination. Notes on the study in general: Contaminating bulk clonotypes could be abundant in FACS-sorted repertoires. Of the clonotypes, a small share occurred in both CD4 and CD8 compartments.

The CDR3 length is 17 residues. The V gene lost 0 bases and the J gene lost 3 bases, with 16 bases spanning the gap. The germline V gene has CDR1 LNHNV and CDR2 YYDKDF (reference sequence). 5'RACE template switching generated TCR cDNA, adding a universal primer site and UMIs. MiXCR was run by TCRdb on the 5' RACE reads, yielding one entry per CDR3 protein. This table holds some 130,000 distinct CDR3 sequences, 6.6% found once. Many counts were recorded for this clonotype. Its cognate antigen is unknown. This sample comprised CD4+ T cells sorted from PBMCs, obtained 10 days after the yellow fever booster vaccination. This chain links TRBV15 with TRBJ2-3, with D possibly being TRBD1 (5 bases). The receptor was isolated from a young man who received the YFV17D yellow fever vaccine. The CDR3 coding sequence is TGTGCCACCAGCAGAGAAAAGGGGTCCCTCGGGACAGATACGCAGTATTTT. Its translation: CATSREKGSLGTDTQYF. Full variable domain (remainder filled in from reference TRBV15 and TRBJ2-3): DAMVIQNPRYQVTQFGKPVTLSCSQTLNHNVMYWYQQKSSQAPKLLFHYYDKDFNNEADTPDNFQSRRPNTSFCFLDIRSPGLGDTAMYLCATSREKGSLGTDTQYFGPGTRLTVL.